A single sample gave rise to the 23 T cell receptor beta chains below, sequenced in a study of human T cells and chemical hapten exposure. Specified time point: patch test 3, about 24 weeks after DPC sensitization. This sample's treatment: therapeutic diphenylcyclopropenone sensitization with weekly scalp DPC. Each CDR3 protein is one row after TCRdb ran MiXCR on the RACE reads. The sample lists over 80,000 distinct CDR3 sequences, 11% occurring once. The sample here was whole blood, taken in connection with sensitization to the hapten diphenylcyclopropenone (DPC). These TCRs come from a woman aged 25 to 39 with alopecia areata. Some clones in this sample may be carry-over from other donors' samples.

This clonotype came up many times. The CDR3 region is CASSPGAYGYTF. DNA for the CDR3: TGTGCCAGCAGCCCAGGCGCCTATGGCTACACCTTC. The chain recombines TRBV3-1 with TRBJ1-2; D gene ambiguous. Germline values: CDR1 LGHDT, CDR2 YNNKEL (reference sequence). With 4 bases removed from V and 4 bases from J, the gap between germline ends came to 7 bases. The length of the CDR3 is 12 residues.

This clonotype was detected ten times or more. This sequence joins TRBV5-4 and TRBJ2-1, with D possibly TRBD1 on 5 matching bases. V lost 4 bases and J 3 bases, leaving 20 bases between the germline ends. Germline V gene sequence: CDR1 SGHNT, CDR2 YYREEE (reference sequence). The CDR3 length is 17 residues. Written as DNA, the CDR3 is TGTGCCAGCAGCCCCCGTGTAGGGCAGGGTAACTACAATGAGCAGTTCTTC. This codes for CASSPRVGQGNYNEQFF.

This clonotype was counted between two and nine times. V gene TRBV28 combines with J gene TRBJ1-6; no firm D call. The germline V and J ends were trimmed by 6 bases and 7 bases, with 16 bases remaining between them. Germline CDR1 MDHEN, CDR2 SYDVKM. This CDR3 spans 15 amino acids. The CDR3 reads CASSPGKGWNSPLHF. The CDR3 DNA follows: TGTGCCAGCAGCCCCGGGAAAGGCTGGAATTCACCCCTCCACTTT.

This clonotype has ten or more counts. The chain uses TRBV11-2 and TRBJ2-7, with 11 positions matching TRBD2. Germline V lookup: CDR1 SGHAT, CDR2 FQNNGV. The CDR3 spans 15 residues. The trim removed 5 bases at V and 2 bases at J, leaving 5 bases unmatched. The CDR3 loop is CASSPTSGNTYEQYF. CDR3 nucleotide sequence: TGTGCCAGCAGCCCGACTAGCGGGAACACCTACGAGCAGTACTTC. The whole variable domain, remainder taken from reference TRBV11-2 and TRBJ2-7, is EAGVAQSPRYKIIEKRQSVAFWCNPISGHATLYWYQQILGQGPKLLIQFQNNGVVDDSQLPKDRFSAERLKGVDSTLKIQPAKLEDSAVYLCASSPTSGNTYEQYFGPGTRLTVT.

There are many counts of this clonotype. The gene calls are TRBV10-2 and TRBJ2-7, with TRBD2 matching over 7 bases. The CDR3 extends over 13 amino acids. Trimming removed 1 base from V and 5 bases from J; junction bases left unmatched: 2. CDR1 and CDR2 (germline): WSHSY, SAAADI. The CDR3 loop is CASSEWGGHEQYV. CDR3 DNA sequence: TGCGCCAGCAGTGAGTGGGGGGGACACGAGCAGTACGTC.

The CDR3 region is CASSEVSLLNTEAFF. Written as DNA, the CDR3 is TGCGCCAGCAGTGAAGTATCCCTGTTGAACACTGAAGCTTTCTTT. This chain joins TRBV10-1 and TRBJ1-1; D not resolved. Trimming removed 3 bases from V and 0 bases from J, with 11 bases in between. Germline V lookup: CDR1 WNHNN, CDR2 SYGVQD (reference sequence). The CDR3 sequence is 15 residues long.

The rearrangement links TRBV7-9 to TRBJ1-2; tentative D call: TRBD1 (5 bases). Germline CDR1 SEHNR, CDR2 FQNEAQ (reference sequence). The CDR3 runs 13 residues. V gave up 2 bases and J gave up 7 bases, with 11 bases separating them. In nucleotides, the CDR3 is TGTGCCAGCAGCTTACTCAGGGAGGCTGGCTACACCTTC. Translated: CASSLLREAGYTF.

This clonotype was observed many times. The genes are TRBV5-6 and TRBJ1-2, with TRBD1 as a possible D gene (6 bases). The V gene lost 5 bases and the J gene lost 4 bases, with 15 bases spanning the gap. Germline V gene lookup returns CDR1 SGHDT and CDR2 YYEEEE. The CDR3 spans 14 residues. The CDR3 region has the DNA TGTGCCAGCAGGCAATGGTGGGGGGCCTATGGCTACACCTTC. Amino acids: CASRQWWGAYGYTF.

This clonotype was seen repeatedly, ten times or more. The chain couples TRBV14 to TRBJ2-1, with 7 bases fitting TRBD2. Germline V gene data show CDR1 as SGHDN and CDR2 as FVKESK. The CDR3 contains 17 residues. V lost 3 bases and J lost 7; bases outside the gene matches: 15. CDR3 sequence: CASSHKLGGGAWNEQFF. The CDR3 region has the DNA TGTGCCAGCAGCCACAAATTGGGGGGAGGGGCGTGGAATGAGCAGTTCTTC.

This clonotype was seen at least ten times. J is TRBJ2-5 and V is TRBV29-1; D is possibly TRBD1 (6 bases). Germline values: CDR1 SQVTM, CDR2 ANQGSEA. With 4 bases removed from V and 2 bases from J, the gap between germline ends came to 11 bases. The CDR3 contains 13 residues. CDR3: CSVATGPQETQYF. The CDR3 bases are TGCAGCGTTGCAACAGGGCCTCAAGAGACCCAGTACTTC.

This clonotype was picked up many times. The chain joins TRBV7-2 to TRBJ2-6; D may be TRBD2 (6 bases). V shed 3 bases and J shed 2 bases, with 8 bases lying between them. Germline V CDR1 and CDR2: SGHTA, FQGNSA. The CDR3 consists of 15 residues. This CDR3 reads CASSLGGTGANVLTF. CDR3 sequence (DNA): TGTGCCAGCAGCTTGGGAGGTACTGGGGCCAACGTCCTGACTTTC.

This clonotype was counted a few times. The chain carries TRBV25-1 and TRBJ2-3; 14 bases line up with TRBD2. CDR3 length: 17 residues. V lost 4 bases, J lost 1 base, and 4 bases stayed unmatched. CDR1 and CDR2 from the germline V gene are MGHDK and SYGVNS. CDR3 nucleotide sequence: TGTGCCAGCAGTGGACTAGCGGGAGGGAGGGGCACAGATACGCAGTATTTT. It codes for CASSGLAGGRGTDTQYF.

CDR3 residues: CASSASGGSYNEQFF. In DNA form, the CDR3 reads TGTGCCAGCTCAGCTAGCGGGGGCTCCTACAATGAGCAGTTCTTC. The chain joins TRBV18 to TRBJ2-1, with TRBD2 identical over 10 bases. CDR1 and CDR2 (germline): KGHSH, LQKENI. This CDR3 is built from 15 residues. Germline trimming cut 5 bases from V and 0 bases from J; bases unmatched to any gene: 1.

The chain employs TRBV7-2 and TRBJ2-1; D possibly corresponds to TRBD1 (5 bases). Trimming left V 4 bases short and J 9 bases short, with 7 bases between. This CDR3 has 11 residues. From germline, CDR1 is SGHTA and CDR2 FQGNSA. The CDR3 spells CASSSRGEQFF. DNA of the CDR3: TGTGCCAGCAGCTCTAGGGGTGAGCAGTTCTTC.

This clonotype was seen many times. The V gene is TRBV24-1, the J gene TRBJ1-5; the D gene is possibly TRBD1 (5 bases). The germline CDR1 and CDR2 sequences are KGHDR and SFDVKD. The CDR3 runs 12 residues. V lost 8 bases, J lost 7 bases, and 11 bases lay in between. The CDR3 loop reads CATNPGRQPQHF. The CDR3 region has the DNA TGTGCCACCAATCCAGGGAGGCAGCCCCAGCATTTT.

This clonotype was seen ten or more times. J is TRBJ2-2 and V is TRBV7-2, with D tentatively TRBD2 (5 bases). The germline gives CDR1 SGHTA, CDR2 FQGNSA. CDR3 size: 16 residues. V lost 5 bases and J lost 6, with 19 bases in between. The CDR3 region has the DNA TGTGCCAGCAGCCGCACCCCCCCTAGCCCCCCCGGGGAGCTGTTTTTT. Translated: CASSRTPPSPPGELFF.

Many counts were recorded for this clonotype. The V gene is TRBV11-2, the J gene TRBJ1-1; D call uncertain. Per germline, CDR1 SGHAT and CDR2 FQNNGV. This CDR3 spans 13 amino acids. Deletions cut 1 base from V and 3 bases from J, with 6 bases between. CDR3 residues: CASSLAGYTEAFF. The CDR3 coding sequence is TGTGCCAGCAGCTTAGCGGGGTACACTGAAGCTTTCTTT.

This clonotype was recorded a few times. This chain joins TRBV12-3 or TRBV12-4 and TRBJ1-1; TRBD1 is a possible D gene (5 bases). V was shortened by 2 bases and J by 5 bases, with 9 bases between the two germline ends. This CDR3 contains 13 residues. The CDR3 DNA reads TGTGCCAGCAGTTTAAGTTGGGGGACTGAAGCTTTCTTT. Its translation: CASSLSWGTEAFF.

This clonotype appeared many times. The genes are TRBV20-1 and TRBJ1-1, with TRBD1 as a possible D gene (5 bases). The CDR3 consists of 13 residues. CDR1 and CDR2 from the germline V gene are DFQATT and SNEGSKA (reference sequence). Trimming pared 6 bases from V and 7 bases from J, leaving 18 bases between. CDR3 sequence (DNA): TGCAGTGCCCATGACGGGGCGCAAGGTGAAGCTTTCTTT. Its translation is CSAHDGAQGEAFF.

This clonotype showed up many times. The chain links TRBV2 to TRBJ2-3, with TRBD1 identical over 8 bases. J lost 3 bases, V lost 6 bases, and 5 bases had no gene match. This CDR3 is built from 14 residues. CDR1 and CDR2 (germline): SNHLY, FYNNEI. CDR3 nucleotide sequence: TGTGCCAGCAGGGCAGGGGGCGGGACAGATACGCAGTATTTT. Translation: CASRAGGGTDTQYF.

This clonotype was counted between two and nine times. V gene TRBV11-2 combines with J gene TRBJ1-6; perhaps TRBD1 as D (6 bases). V lost 4 bases and J lost 5, with 12 bases in between. Germline CDR1 and CDR2: SGHAT and FQNNGV. This CDR3 has 15 residues. For the CDR3, the DNA is TGTGCCAGCAGCTCGATCCGGGGGCATAATTCACCCCTCCACTTT. This gives the protein CASSSIRGHNSPLHF.

The chain has TRBV20-1 and TRBJ2-7; TRBD2 matches 9 bases. Trimming cost V 6 bases and J 0 bases; bases outside gene matches: 6. The CDR3 has 14 amino acids. Germline V CDR1 and CDR2: DFQATT, SNEGSKA (reference sequence). This CDR3 is CSAQSGRFSYEQYF. The CDR3 nucleotides read TGCAGTGCCCAAAGCGGGAGGTTCTCCTACGAGCAGTACTTC.

This clonotype was picked up a small number of times. V and J are TRBV4-2 and TRBJ2-7, with TRBD2 as a possible D gene (6 bases). This CDR3 has 16 amino acids. Germline lookup yields CDR1 LGHNA and CDR2 YNFKEQ. Deletions cut 0 bases from V and 1 base from J, with 13 bases between. Here the CDR3 DNA reads TGTGCCAGCAGCCAAGATTCGGGTAGCGGATCCTACGAGCAGTACTTC. Its translation is CASSQDSGSGSYEQYF.